Only one count was recorded for the clone carrying this TCR beta chain. Source study methods: The assay estimated nucleated cells by amplifying reference gene primers. Assay: immunoSEQ multiplex PCR; the TCRdb copy retains only in-frame clones and omits some. V and J calls and clone size are given by that table; D and trimming were obtained from the DNA. The sample consists of about 150,000 clones, 78% of them appearing once. This record comes from a study of blood T cell repertoires in COVID-19. Overall study context: Acute and convalescent COVID-19 samples came from the United States, Italy and Spain. T cells, B-cell-depleted T cells, or PBMCs provided the cDNA or gDNA that served as material.

Germline V gene sequence: CDR1 SGHNT, CDR2 YENEEA. CDR3 length equals 14 residues. V gave up 4 bases and J gave up 8 bases; unmatched junction bases: 10. The gene calls are TRBV11-3 and TRBJ1-1; TRBD1 aligns across 7 bases. The TCR originated in an elderly man with acute or convalescent COVID-19. Sequencing was carried out using peripheral blood. The CDR3: CASSWAGGQGEAFF. CDR3 nucleotides: TGTGCCAGCAGCTGGGCAGGGGGGCAGGGAGAAGCTTTCTTT.